The source of this T cell receptor (beta chain) is a study of shared clonotypes between healthy human individuals. The study, taken as a whole, reports: Roughly 5.3% of naive CD4 clonotypes were common to a few donors. Rarefaction exposed incomplete sorted-subset sequencing despite large depth.

Concerning this clone: Its antigen is not known.

V was cut by 5 bases and J by 0 bases, with 18 bases left in between. The CDR3 has 16 amino acids. Germline-derived CDR1 and CDR2 are SQVTM and ANQGSEA. TCRdb's copy holds only in-frame clones and misses some; the assay was immunoSEQ multiplex PCR. The sample lists about 1.1 million clones, roughly 80% seen once, with almost 0.9% in the top ten. The chain carries TRBV29-1 and TRBJ2-3; D could derive from TRBD1 or TRBD2 (5 bases each). The material sequenced was memory CD4+ T cells from PBMCs. Stated subset: CD45RA-negative fraction. The receptor was derived from a man between 18 and 29 years old in good health. Some clones in this sample may be carry-over from other donors' samples. The CDR3 DNA follows: TGCAGCGTTCCCAGACAGTTCGGGGCTAGCACAGATACGCAGTATTTT. Residues: CSVPRQFGASTDTQYF.